Below, 27 T cell receptor beta chains from the same sample are listed, as sequenced in a study of T cells after posttransplantation cyclophosphamide. The naive gate required viable CD3+CD4+ or CD3+CD8+ cells with CCR7+CD45RA+CD45RO-CD95-CD27+CD28+ phenotype. Only in-frame clones appear in the TCRdb table, and some are missing; sequencing was by immunoSEQ multiplex PCR. The sample consists of just over 20,000 clones, almost 99% of them appearing once. The sample taken for sequencing was naive CD4+ T cells sorted from PBMCs. The receptors come from a man aged 40-49 years in good health, CMV-negative, and a related stem cell transplant donor.

CDR3 nucleotide sequence: TGCGCCAGCAGCTTGGCGGCGGTAAGAGTTCGGGAGCAGTACTTC. This codes for CASSLAAVRVREQYF. This chain links TRBV5-1 with TRBJ2-7; D remains ambiguous. This CDR3 region has 15 residues. CDR1 is SGHRS and CDR2 is YFSETQ in the germline V gene. Trimming pared 0 bases from V and 7 bases from J, leaving 17 bases between.

The chain is built from TRBV18 and TRBJ2-7; 9 bases fit TRBD2. V lost 2 bases and J lost 3; bases outside the gene matches: 5. CDR3 size: 15 residues. Germline V gene lookup returns CDR1 KGHSH and CDR2 LQKENI. Here the CDR3 reads CASSPIPSGNYEQYF. CDR3 DNA: TGTGCCAGCTCACCAATCCCTAGCGGGAACTACGAGCAGTACTTC.

The chain is built from TRBV10-3 and TRBJ2-1; D may be TRBD2 (5 bases). From germline, CDR1 is ENHRY and CDR2 SYGVKD. This CDR3 is built from 14 residues. Trimming removed 7 bases at V and 0 bases at J, with 10 bases between. CDR3 region: CAIKQRSSYNEQFF. The CDR3 region has the DNA TGTGCCATCAAACAGCGGAGCTCCTACAATGAGCAGTTCTTC.

The chain couples TRBV6-5 to TRBJ2-5; D ambiguous. The J call may be wrong; the DNA end is better matched by TRBJ2-7. The CDR3 is made up of 16 amino acids. Per germline, CDR1 MNHEY and CDR2 SVGAGI. CDR3 amino acids: CASSYSGAVTSYEQYF. CDR3 DNA: TGTGCCAGCAGTTATTCTGGCGCGGTGACCTCCTACGAGCAGTACTTC.

The V and J genes are TRBV19 and TRBJ2-3; TRBD1 is a possible D gene (5 bases). V shed 7 bases and J shed 9 bases, with 14 bases lying between them. This CDR3 spans 12 amino acids. From germline, CDR1 is LNHDA and CDR2 SQIVND (reference sequence). CDR3 DNA sequence: TGTGCCAGTAATCCAGGGCAGGGCACGCAGTATTTT. This encodes CASNPGQGTQYF.

This chain joins TRBV18 and TRBJ2-6, with D perhaps TRBD1 (7 bases). Germline CDR1 KGHSH, CDR2 LQKENI. The V gene lost 3 bases and the J gene lost 1 base, with 10 bases spanning the gap. The CDR3 length is 16 residues. This CDR3 reads CASSPEGASGANVLTF. CDR3 nucleotide sequence: TGTGCCAGCTCACCGGAGGGGGCATCTGGGGCCAACGTCCTGACTTTC.

This chain uses TRBV19 with TRBJ1-4; possible D gene TRBD1, 6 bases. This CDR3 has 13 amino acids. The V and J ends lost 5 bases and 8 bases respectively, with 12 bases between them. From germline, CDR1 is LNHDA and CDR2 SQIVND (reference sequence). The CDR3 sequence: CASSPHRVEKLFF. In DNA, the CDR3 is TGTGCCAGTAGTCCCCACAGGGTGGAAAAACTGTTTTTT.

The chain is built from TRBV28 and TRBJ2-7, with 7 bases aligning to TRBD1. Germline loops: CDR1 MDHEN, CDR2 SYDVKM. The CDR3 contains 14 residues. The junction had 8 bases not matched to a gene; V was cut back by 6 bases and J by 3 bases. CDR3 nucleotides: TGTGCCAGCAGCGCCGGGACAGAGATCTACGAGCAGTACTTC. Translation gives CASSAGTEIYEQYF.

J is TRBJ2-2 and V is TRBV10-3, with D perhaps matching TRBD2 (6 bases). V dropped 0 bases and J dropped 4 bases, with 12 bases sitting between them. In germline, CDR1 is ENHRY, CDR2 SYGVKD. The CDR3 has 16 residues. This chain's CDR3 is CAISESEGVITGELFF. CDR3 nucleotides: TGTGCCATCAGTGAGTCGGAGGGAGTGATCACCGGGGAGCTGTTTTTT.

V gene TRBV19 combines with J gene TRBJ2-5; TRBD2 aligns across 9 bases. CDR1 and CDR2 (germline): LNHDA, SQIVND (reference sequence). The CDR3 contains 19 residues. V dropped 6 bases and J dropped 0; count of bases not matched to a gene: 17. The CDR3 protein is CASSARRGGARRYQETQYF. The CDR3 region has the DNA TGTGCCAGTAGCGCCCGGCGGGGGGGGGCCCGACGATACCAAGAGACCCAGTACTTC.

The chain joins TRBV5-1 to TRBJ1-4; 7 bases match TRBD1. CDR1 and CDR2 (germline): SGHRS, YFSETQ. The J segment lost 6 bases and the V segment lost 0 bases, leaving 5 bases of the junction unmatched. This CDR3 contains 15 residues. This CDR3 is CASSLGRGHYEKLFF. CDR3 bases: TGCGCCAGCAGCTTGGGGAGGGGGCATTATGAAAAACTGTTTTTT.

V gene TRBV29-1 combines with J gene TRBJ1-1; perhaps TRBD1 as D (6 bases). Germline assignment: CDR1 SQVTM and CDR2 ANQGSEA. V gave up 7 bases and J gave up 3 bases, with 18 bases separating them. The CDR3 has 14 amino acids. CDR3 sequence (DNA): TGCAGCGCCTCGGGGGGCAGGGGCGACACTGAAGCTTTCTTT. It translates to CSASGGRGDTEAFF.

The rearrangement joins TRBV16 to TRBJ2-7; TRBD2 might be the D (7 bases). V was trimmed by 1 base and J by 4 bases, leaving 26 bases between them. The CDR3 sequence is 19 residues long. CDR1 and CDR2 (germline): KGHSY, FQNENV. The CDR3 loop reads CASSQLYGAGAGPSYEQYF. DNA for the CDR3: TGTGCCAGCAGCCAATTATATGGCGCGGGGGCAGGGCCCTCTTACGAGCAGTACTTC.

V is TRBV15 and J is TRBJ1-1; TRBD1 matches at 7 bases. Germline trimming cut 5 bases from V and 0 bases from J; bases unmatched to any gene: 3. Looked up from germline, CDR1 is LNHNV and CDR2 is YYDKDF (reference sequence). The CDR3 loop spans 14 amino acids. CDR3 region: CATSRGTVNTEAFF. CDR3 DNA sequence: TGTGCCACCAGCCGCGGGACAGTGAACACTGAAGCTTTCTTT.

The chain carries TRBV7-7 and TRBJ2-3; 12 nucleotides agree with TRBD2. Germline assignment: CDR1 SSHAT and CDR2 FNYEAQ (reference sequence). The CDR3 has 15 amino acids. Losses at the gene ends were 3 bases for V and 6 bases for J; bases not matched to a gene: 4. The DNA of the CDR3 is TGTGCCAGCAGCTTCTCTAGCGGGAGGGCGGATACGCAGTATTTT. It translates to CASSFSSGRADTQYF.

This chain connects TRBV7-9 to TRBJ1-4; 9 bases line up with TRBD1. In germline, CDR1 is SEHNR, CDR2 FQNEAQ (reference sequence). The CDR3 contains 15 residues. V shed 4 bases, J shed 10 bases, and the junction held 10 bases outside the gene matches. The DNA for the CDR3 is TGTGCCAGCAGCTCCCTACAGGGGGCGGAGGTAAAACTGTTTTTT. Its translation is CASSSLQGAEVKLFF.

The chain links TRBV5-5 to TRBJ1-5; 7 bases agree with TRBD1. Germline assignment: CDR1 SGHKS and CDR2 YYEKEE (reference sequence). The CDR3 loop spans 15 amino acids. With 4 bases clipped from V and 0 bases from J, the junction kept 4 bases outside the gene matches. The CDR3 region has the DNA TGTGCCAGCAGCCCTGGGACAGATAGCAATCAGCCCCAGCATTTT. Amino acids: CASSPGTDSNQPQHF.

The chain is built from TRBV5-4 and TRBJ1-6; perhaps TRBD1 as D (6 bases). Per germline, CDR1 SGHNT and CDR2 YYREEE (reference sequence). The CDR3 is made up of 17 amino acids. V was cut by 3 bases and J by 7 bases, with 20 bases left in between. This chain's CDR3 is CASSSRTAAVRNSPLHF. Written as DNA, the CDR3 is TGTGCCAGCAGCTCCCGGACAGCCGCCGTCCGGAATTCACCCCTCCACTTT.

Concerning this clone itself: One end of the junction does not line up with germline, which may come from a read error. The chain links TRBV5-4 to TRBJ2-3; the match to TRBD2 covers 10 bases. The CDR3 loop spans 15 amino acids. Germline CDR1 is SGHNT and CDR2 is YYREEE (reference sequence). The CDR3 bases are TGTGCCGGCAGCCCAGCGGGAGGGCCCAGGGATACGCAGTATTTT. As protein: CAGSPAGGPRDTQYF.

The chain is built from TRBV7-3 and TRBJ1-3, with D maybe TRBD1 (5 bases). Germline values: CDR1 SGHTA, CDR2 FQGTGA. The CDR3 has 15 residues. Trimming removed 5 bases at V and 0 bases at J, with 11 bases between. Here the CDR3 reads CASSLGPSSGNTIYF. Here the CDR3 DNA reads TGTGCCAGCAGCCTGGGGCCCTCCTCTGGAAACACCATATATTTT.

The gene calls are TRBV6-5 and TRBJ1-4, with D tentatively TRBD1 (5 bases). This CDR3 is built from 15 residues. V was trimmed by 7 bases and J by 0 bases, leaving 12 bases between them. Germline V gene sequence: CDR1 MNHEY, CDR2 SVGAGI. CDR3 nucleotide sequence: TGTGCCAGCAAGTTGGGGGGAGCAACTAATGAAAAACTGTTTTTT. Translating it yields CASKLGGATNEKLFF.

The genes are TRBV18 and TRBJ2-7, with TRBD1 identical over 9 bases. The J segment lost 1 base and the V segment lost 3 bases, leaving 4 bases of the junction unmatched. Germline CDR1 and CDR2: KGHSH and LQKENI. There are 15 residues in the CDR3. The CDR3 coding sequence is TGTGCCAGCTCACCGGACAGGGGTTTTTCCTACGAGCAGTACTTC. This codes for CASSPDRGFSYEQYF.

About this clone itself: A read error may account for a junction end that differs from germline. The chain links TRBV19 to TRBJ2-7; 12 bases are a match to TRBD2. CDR1 and CDR2 from the germline V gene are LNHDA and SQIVND (reference sequence). The CDR3 length is 14 residues. CDR3 sequence: CASSLTLAGGPTDF. DNA of the CDR3: TGTGCCAGTAGCCTCACGCTAGCGGGAGGGCCGACAGACTTC.

This rearrangement joins TRBV7-2 to TRBJ2-5; 12 bases fit TRBD2. J gave up 7 bases and V 5 bases, and 14 bases lay outside the gene matches. The CDR3 is made up of 17 amino acids. CDR1 SGHTA and CDR2 FQGNSA come from the germline V gene. The CDR3 protein is CASSPTGTSGRRWTQYF. CDR3 sequence (DNA): TGTGCCAGCAGCCCGACGGGGACTAGCGGGCGGCGGTGGACCCAGTACTTC.

The J gene is TRBJ1-3, the V gene TRBV25-1, with 7 bases that match TRBD1. Per germline, CDR1 MGHDK and CDR2 SYGVNS. This CDR3 contains 13 residues. The V gene end was trimmed by 7 bases and the J gene end by 7 bases; junction bases not matched to a gene: 7. The CDR3 is CASTRQGANTIYF. DNA of the CDR3: TGTGCCAGCACCCGACAGGGTGCGAACACCATATATTTT.

This chain uses TRBV4-1 with TRBJ1-1, with 8 bases that match TRBD1. CDR3 length: 16 residues. Germline V gives CDR1 MGHRA, CDR2 YSYEKL. V was clipped by 2 bases and J by 2 bases; unmatched bases: 7. The chain's CDR3 is CASSQTDRGFNTEAFF. For the CDR3, the DNA is TGCGCCAGCAGCCAAACCGACAGGGGATTTAACACTGAAGCTTTCTTT.

The V and J genes are TRBV7-9 and TRBJ1-1, with D maybe TRBD1 (6 bases). This CDR3 region has 14 residues. Germline-derived CDR1 and CDR2 are SEHNR and FQNEAQ (reference sequence). Deletions cut 5 bases from V and 3 bases from J, with 13 bases between. CDR3 bases: TGTGCCAGCAGCGCACTCTCAGGGGACACTGAAGCTTTCTTT. Encoded protein: CASSALSGDTEAFF.